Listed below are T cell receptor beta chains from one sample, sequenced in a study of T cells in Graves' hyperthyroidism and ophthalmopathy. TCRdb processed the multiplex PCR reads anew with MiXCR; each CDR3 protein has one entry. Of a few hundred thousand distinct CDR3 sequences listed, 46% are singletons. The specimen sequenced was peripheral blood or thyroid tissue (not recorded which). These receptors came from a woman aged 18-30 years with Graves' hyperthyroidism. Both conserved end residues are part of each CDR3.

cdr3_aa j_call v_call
CASSPLDRENEQYF TRBJ2-7 TRBV25-1
CSARDLEERTPYEQYF TRBJ2-7 TRBV20-1
CSADLAGVQETQYF TRBJ2-5 TRBV20-1
CATSKTGVGELFF TRBJ2-2 TRBV15
CASSSTGRQAHQPQHF TRBJ1-5 TRBV19
CATRRARDEADTQYF TRBJ2-3 TRBV5-1
CATRATDRLSKGYGYTF TRBJ1-2 TRBV24-1
CASSLMGAGREASYEQYF TRBJ2-7 TRBV7-9
CSAYRTGDPYEQYF TRBJ2-7 TRBV20-1
CASSPARQSYGYTF TRBJ1-2 TRBV18
CASSRVTSTPGELFF TRBJ2-2 TRBV5-1
CASSNRISGSSGELFF TRBJ2-2 TRBV6-5
CASSQILTGPTAQYF TRBJ2-3 TRBV4-3
CSLAGANQPQHF TRBJ1-5 TRBV29-1
CASSPRNYGYTF TRBJ1-2 TRBV7-2
CASSHDGANYGYTF TRBJ1-2 TRBV7-2
CSGQDRARGSREQYF TRBJ2-7 TRBV29-1
CASSQGPAGVTYEQYF TRBJ2-7 TRBV4-3
CASSIDPGHRDGELFF TRBJ2-2 TRBV19
CASSYTGRNSPLHF TRBJ1-6 TRBV7-3
CASSEGLAGAFDTGELFF TRBJ2-2 TRBV5-4
CASSLPGTRNEQFF - TRBV11-2
CASSPKAGQGGEKLFF TRBJ1-4 TRBV5-4
CASSLGQGALGGYTF TRBJ1-2 TRBV7-2
CASRFDTGDGYEQYF TRBJ2-7 TRBV4-1
CASSPDSGNTIYF TRBJ1-3 TRBV2
CAGAGAGRSYEQYF TRBJ2-7 TRBV15
CSASGDTNNQPQHF TRBJ1-5 TRBV20-1
CSVEWPRNGYTF TRBJ1-2 TRBV29-1
CSASVGTSGRGYEQYF TRBJ2-7 TRBV20-1
CASSLKSRGGNTIYF TRBJ1-3 TRBV7-9
CASTPGETGLNTEAFF TRBJ1-1 TRBV5-1
CATSAGFEQYF TRBJ2-7 TRBV24-1
CSVDGTDKGNSYNEQFF TRBJ2-1 TRBV29-1
CASRGGWELFF TRBJ2-2 TRBV4-1
CAKTPETQSNQPQHF TRBJ1-5 TRBV2
CASSPQPGQQYEQYF TRBJ2-7 TRBV18
CASSSSGRAEQYF TRBJ2-7 TRBV7-3
CSQEDRVGYQPQHF TRBJ1-5 TRBV29-1
CASSFDRGAFGYTF TRBJ1-2 TRBV13
CATADRGQTQYF TRBJ2-5 TRBV7-2
CASSDSLELQETQYF TRBJ2-5 TRBV25-1
CATTLQGSGYGYTF TRBJ1-2 TRBV12-3/TRBV12-4
CASVEELFDGYTF TRBJ1-2 TRBV2
CASSLSYGTGGATDEKLFF TRBJ1-4 TRBV12-3/TRBV12-4
CASRESGQTSNQPQHF TRBJ1-5 TRBV19
CASSQGTGDGYGYTF TRBJ1-2 TRBV25-1
CASSLSPGGRYGYTF TRBJ1-2 TRBV5-6